This T cell receptor beta chain appears in the sequencing data of a study of identical twins. Points from the study as a whole: Excess low generation probability was seen in twin-shared out-of-frame alpha sequences.

A universal primer site was added by template switching, and unique molecular identifiers were carried by the cDNA. Each CDR3 protein is one row after TCRdb ran MiXCR on the 5' RACE reads. The sample lists 500,000 or so distinct CDR3 sequences; 13% to 15% were seen once. Germline assignment: CDR1 SQVTM and CDR2 ANQGSEA. Unmatched junction bases numbered 3, after V lost 4 bases and J lost 3 bases. This CDR3 is built from 13 residues. This clonotype was observed a few times. Its antigen is unidentified. Separately, the same data were catalogued under a study of yellow fever vaccine responses in identical twins. This second report adds: Among the twins, the vaccine T cell response reportedly seemed partly convergent and partly personalized.

This receptor was obtained from a woman in her late teens or twenties in good health. This chain uses TRBV29-1 with TRBJ2-5; 9 bases agree with TRBD1. Material for sequencing was CD4+ T cells sorted from blood. The chain's CDR3 is CSVGDRAEETQYF. CDR3 bases: TGCAGCGTTGGGGACAGGGCAGAAGAGACCCAGTACTTC.